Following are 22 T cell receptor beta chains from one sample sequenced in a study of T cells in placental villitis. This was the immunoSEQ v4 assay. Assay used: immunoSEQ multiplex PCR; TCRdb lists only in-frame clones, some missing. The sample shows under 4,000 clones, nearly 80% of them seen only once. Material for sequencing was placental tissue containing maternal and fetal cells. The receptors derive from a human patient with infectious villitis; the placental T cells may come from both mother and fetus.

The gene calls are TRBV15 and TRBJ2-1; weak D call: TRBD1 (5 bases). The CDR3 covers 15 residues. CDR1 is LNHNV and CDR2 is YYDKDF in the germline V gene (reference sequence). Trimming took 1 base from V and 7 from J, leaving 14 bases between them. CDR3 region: CATSRGTFTVNEQFF. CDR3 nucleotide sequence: TGTGCCACCAGCAGAGGGACATTTACGGTTAATGAGCAGTTCTTC.

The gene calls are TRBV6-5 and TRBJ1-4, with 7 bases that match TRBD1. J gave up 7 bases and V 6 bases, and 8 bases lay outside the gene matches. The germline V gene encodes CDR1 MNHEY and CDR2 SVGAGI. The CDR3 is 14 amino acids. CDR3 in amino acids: CASSPTGMGEKLFF. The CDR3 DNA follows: TGTGCCAGCAGCCCGACAGGGATGGGTGAAAAACTGTTTTTT.

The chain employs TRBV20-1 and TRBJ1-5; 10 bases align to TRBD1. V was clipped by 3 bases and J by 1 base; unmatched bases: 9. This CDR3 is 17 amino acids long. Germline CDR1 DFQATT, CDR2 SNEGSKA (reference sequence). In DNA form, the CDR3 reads TGCAGTGCTAGTAGAGACAGGGGGCAGATGAGCAATCAGCCCCAGCATTTT. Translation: CSASRDRGQMSNQPQHF.

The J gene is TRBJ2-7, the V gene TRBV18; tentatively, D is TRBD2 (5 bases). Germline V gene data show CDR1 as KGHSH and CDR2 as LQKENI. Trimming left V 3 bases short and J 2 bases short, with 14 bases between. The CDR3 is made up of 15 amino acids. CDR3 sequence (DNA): TGTGCCAGCTCACCCGTGGAGGCCGGCGCCTACGAGCAGTACTTC. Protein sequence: CASSPVEAGAYEQYF.

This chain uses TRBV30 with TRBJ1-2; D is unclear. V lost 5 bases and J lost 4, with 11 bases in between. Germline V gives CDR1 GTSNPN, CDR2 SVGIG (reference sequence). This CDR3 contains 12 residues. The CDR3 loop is CAWVEFFYGYTF. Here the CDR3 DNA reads TGTGCCTGGGTAGAATTTTTCTATGGCTACACCTTC.

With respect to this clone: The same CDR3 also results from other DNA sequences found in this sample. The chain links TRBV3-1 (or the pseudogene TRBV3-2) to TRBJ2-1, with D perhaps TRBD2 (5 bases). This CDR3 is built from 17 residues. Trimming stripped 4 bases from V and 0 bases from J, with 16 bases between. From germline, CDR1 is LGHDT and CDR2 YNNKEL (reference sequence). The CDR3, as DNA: TGTGCCAGCAGCCGAGAGGGCCCATATAGCTCCTACAATGAGCAGTTCTTC. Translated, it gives CASSREGPYSSYNEQFF.

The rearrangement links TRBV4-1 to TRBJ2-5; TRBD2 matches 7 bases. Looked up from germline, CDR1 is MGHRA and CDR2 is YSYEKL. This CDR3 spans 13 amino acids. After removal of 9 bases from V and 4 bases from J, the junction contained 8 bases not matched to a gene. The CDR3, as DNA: TGCGCCAGTTCCCTGACTAGCCCAGAGACCCAGTACTTC. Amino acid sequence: CASSLTSPETQYF.

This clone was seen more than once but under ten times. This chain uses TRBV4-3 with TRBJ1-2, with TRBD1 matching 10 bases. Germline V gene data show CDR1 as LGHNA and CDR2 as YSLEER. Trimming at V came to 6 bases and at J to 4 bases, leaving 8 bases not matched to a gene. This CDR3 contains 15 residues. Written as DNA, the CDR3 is TGCGCCAGCAGGTATTTCCGACAGGGGGCCTATGGCTACACCTTC. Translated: CASRYFRQGAYGYTF.

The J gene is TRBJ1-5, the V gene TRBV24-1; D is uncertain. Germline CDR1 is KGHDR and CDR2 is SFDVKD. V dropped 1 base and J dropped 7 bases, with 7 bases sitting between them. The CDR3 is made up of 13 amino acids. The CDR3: CATSDFGRQPQHF. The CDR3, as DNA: TGTGCCACCAGTGATTTCGGTAGGCAGCCCCAGCATTTT.

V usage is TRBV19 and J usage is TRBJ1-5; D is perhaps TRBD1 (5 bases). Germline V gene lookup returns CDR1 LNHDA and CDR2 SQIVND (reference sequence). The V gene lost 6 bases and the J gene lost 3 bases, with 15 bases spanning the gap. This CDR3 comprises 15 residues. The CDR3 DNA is TGTGCCAGTAGGGAGTGGAGGGGAAACAATCAGCCCCAGCATTTT. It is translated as CASREWRGNNQPQHF. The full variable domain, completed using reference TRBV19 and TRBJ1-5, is DGGITQSPKYLFRKEGQNVTLSCEQNLNHDAMYWYRQDPGQGLRLIYYSQIVNDFQKGDIAEGYSVSREKKESFPLTVTSAQKNPTAFYLCASREWRGNNQPQHFGDGTRLSIL.

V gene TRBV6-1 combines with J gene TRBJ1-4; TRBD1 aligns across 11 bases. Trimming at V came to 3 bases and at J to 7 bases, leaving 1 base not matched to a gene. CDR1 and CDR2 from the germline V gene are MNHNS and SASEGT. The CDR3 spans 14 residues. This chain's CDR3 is CASSEGTGGEKLFF. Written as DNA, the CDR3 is TGTGCCAGCAGTGAGGGGACAGGGGGTGAAAAACTGTTTTTT.

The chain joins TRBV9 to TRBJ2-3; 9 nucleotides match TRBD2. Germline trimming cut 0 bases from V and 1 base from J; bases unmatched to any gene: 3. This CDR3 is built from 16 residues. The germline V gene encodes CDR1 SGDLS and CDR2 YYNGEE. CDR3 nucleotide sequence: TGTGCCAGCAGCGTAGAAATAGCGGGGGGCACAGATACGCAGTATTTT. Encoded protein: CASSVEIAGGTDTQYF.

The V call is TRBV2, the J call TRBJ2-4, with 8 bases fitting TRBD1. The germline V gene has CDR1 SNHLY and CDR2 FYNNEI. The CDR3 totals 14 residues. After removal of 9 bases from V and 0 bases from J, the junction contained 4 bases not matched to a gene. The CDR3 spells CASMTGVAKNIQYF. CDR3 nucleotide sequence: TGTGCCAGTATGACAGGGGTAGCCAAAAACATTCAGTACTTC.

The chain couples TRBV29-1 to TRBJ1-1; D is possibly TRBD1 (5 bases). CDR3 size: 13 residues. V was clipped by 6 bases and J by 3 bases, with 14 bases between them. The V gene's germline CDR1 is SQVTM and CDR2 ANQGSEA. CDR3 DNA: TGCAGCGTGCAATCCGGGACGGACACTGAAGCTTTCTTT. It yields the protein CSVQSGTDTEAFF. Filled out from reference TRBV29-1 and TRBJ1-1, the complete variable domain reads SAVISQKPSRDICQRGTSLTIQCQVDSQVTMMFWYRQQPGQSLTLIATANQGSEATYESGFVIDKFPISRPNLTFSTLTVSNMSPEDSSIYLCSVQSGTDTEAFFGQGTRLTVV.

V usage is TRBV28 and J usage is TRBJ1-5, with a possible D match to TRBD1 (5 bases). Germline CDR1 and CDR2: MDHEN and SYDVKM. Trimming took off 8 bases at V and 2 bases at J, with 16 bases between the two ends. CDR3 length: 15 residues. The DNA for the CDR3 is TGTGCCAGCGATTCCAGGGTTTTGGGCAATCAGCCCCAGCATTTT. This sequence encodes CASDSRVLGNQPQHF. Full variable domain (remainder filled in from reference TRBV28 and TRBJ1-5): DVKVTQSSRYLVKRTGEKVFLECVQDMDHENMFWYRQDPGLGLRLIYFSYDVKMKEKGDIPEGYSVSREKKERFSLILESASTNQTSMYLCASDSRVLGNQPQHFGDGTRLSIL.

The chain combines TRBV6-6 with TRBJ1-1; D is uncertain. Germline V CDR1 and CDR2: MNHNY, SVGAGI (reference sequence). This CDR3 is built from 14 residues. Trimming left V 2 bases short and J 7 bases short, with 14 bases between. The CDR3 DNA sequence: TGTGCCAGCAGTTACGAGGCAGGTGGTAATGAAGCTTTCTTT. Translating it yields CASSYEAGGNEAFF.

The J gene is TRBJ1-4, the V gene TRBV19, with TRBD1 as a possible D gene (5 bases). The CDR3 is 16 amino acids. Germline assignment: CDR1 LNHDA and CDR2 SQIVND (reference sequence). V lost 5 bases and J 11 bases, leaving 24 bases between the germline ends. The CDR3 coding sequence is TGTGCCAGTAGTGGAGGAGAAGCGGGGACTTATCTGAAACTGTTTTTT. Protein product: CASSGGEAGTYLKLFF.

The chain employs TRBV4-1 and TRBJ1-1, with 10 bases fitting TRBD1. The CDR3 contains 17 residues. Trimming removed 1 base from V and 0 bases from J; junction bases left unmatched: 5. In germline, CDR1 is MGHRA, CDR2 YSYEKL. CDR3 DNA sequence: TGCGCCAGCAGCCAAGGGCGGGGACAGGGGATGAACACTGAAGCTTTCTTT. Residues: CASSQGRGQGMNTEAFF.

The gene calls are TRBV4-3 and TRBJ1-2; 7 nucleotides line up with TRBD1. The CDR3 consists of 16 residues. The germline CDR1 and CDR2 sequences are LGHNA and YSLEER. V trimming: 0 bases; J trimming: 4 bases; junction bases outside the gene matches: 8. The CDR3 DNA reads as TGCGCCAGCAGCCAAGAGGGAAGGGGGCAAGGCTATGGCTACACCTTC. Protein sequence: CASSQEGRGQGYGYTF.

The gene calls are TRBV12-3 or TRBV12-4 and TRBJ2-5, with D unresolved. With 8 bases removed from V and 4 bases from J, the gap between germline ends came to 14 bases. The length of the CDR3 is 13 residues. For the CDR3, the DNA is TGTGCCAGCCGTTCGTCCCCGGGAGAGACCCAGTACTTC. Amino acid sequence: CASRSSPGETQYF.

This CDR3 reads CAWSNQYEQYF. CDR3 bases: TGTGCCTGGAGTAATCAATACGAGCAGTACTTC. The chain employs TRBV30 and TRBJ2-7; D remains unclear. Looked up from germline, CDR1 is GTSNPN and CDR2 is SVGIG (reference sequence). The CDR3 is 11 amino acids. V lost 2 bases and J 4 bases, leaving 6 bases between the germline ends.

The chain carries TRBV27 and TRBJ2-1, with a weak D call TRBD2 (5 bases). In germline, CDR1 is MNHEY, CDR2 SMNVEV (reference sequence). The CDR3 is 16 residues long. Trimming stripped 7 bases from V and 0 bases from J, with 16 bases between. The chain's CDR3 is CASNKGLSSSYNEQFF. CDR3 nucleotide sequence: TGTGCCAGCAATAAAGGACTGTCAAGCTCCTACAATGAGCAGTTCTTC.